What follows are 26 T cell receptor beta chains derived from one specimen sequenced in a study of T cell responses to AZD1222 COVID-19 vaccine. Clones were sequenced by immunoSEQ multiplex PCR, and TCRdb holds only the in-frame ones, with some missing. The repertoire includes 90,000 to 130,000 clones, roughly four fifths of them detected once, and 9.4% sits in the top ten. Sequencing was performed on peripheral blood, taken on day 0 of AZD1222 vaccination. The receptors come from an adult in good health.

This chain links TRBV28 with TRBJ2-7, with 7 bases aligning to TRBD2. This CDR3 has 14 amino acids. Germline V gives CDR1 MDHEN, CDR2 SYDVKM. Germline trimming cut 3 bases from V and 6 bases from J; bases unmatched to any gene: 8. Here the CDR3 DNA reads TGTGCCAGCAGTTTGGTCGGACTAGTCGCCGAGCAGTACTTC. Translating it yields CASSLVGLVAEQYF.

This sequence joins TRBV27 and TRBJ2-2; possible D gene TRBD1, 6 bases. The CDR3 has 17 amino acids. Trimming stripped 4 bases from V and 0 bases from J, with 15 bases between. The germline V gene encodes CDR1 MNHEY and CDR2 SMNVEV (reference sequence). CDR3 sequence reads: CASSSFGRGANTGELFF. CDR3 nucleotides: TGTGCCAGCAGTTCCTTCGGCAGGGGCGCGAACACCGGGGAGCTGTTTTTT.

The chain recombines TRBV16 with TRBJ1-2, with TRBD1 as a possible D gene (6 bases). Germline lookup yields CDR1 KGHSY and CDR2 FQNENV. This CDR3 is 13 amino acids long. V lost 7 bases, J lost 8 bases, and 17 bases lay in between. The CDR3 DNA is TGTGCCAGCATGCAATACGGGACAAACGGCTACACCTTC. Encoded protein: CASMQYGTNGYTF.

The V call is TRBV28, the J call TRBJ2-7; the match to TRBD2 covers 10 bases. This CDR3 has 14 residues. The V and J ends lost 5 bases and 7 bases, in that order; junction bases with no gene match: 8. CDR1 and CDR2 from the germline V gene are MDHEN and SYDVKM. The CDR3 sequence is CASSTTGTSVEQYF. The CDR3, as DNA: TGTGCCAGCAGTACAACCGGGACTAGCGTTGAGCAGTACTTC.

The CDR3 bases are TGTGCCAGCAGTTGGGGGTCCTACAATGAGCAGTTCTTC. It specifies CASSWGSYNEQFF. The rearrangement uses TRBV28 and TRBJ2-1; D may correspond to TRBD1 or TRBD2 (5 bases each). The CDR3 is 13 residues long. V lost 4 bases and J lost 1, with 5 bases in between. CDR1 and CDR2 (germline): MDHEN, SYDVKM.

V is TRBV11-1 and J is TRBJ2-1; D remains unclear. This CDR3 spans 16 amino acids. V was pared by 1 base and J by 2 bases, with 12 bases between. CDR1 SGHAT and CDR2 FQDESV come from the germline V gene (reference sequence). This CDR3 is CASSLVSLETYNEQFF. The CDR3 coding sequence is TGTGCCAGCAGCTTAGTCAGTCTAGAGACCTACAATGAGCAGTTCTTC.

There are a few counts of this clone. The genes are TRBV16 and TRBJ1-5; D uncertain. CDR3 length: 12 residues. The V gene lost 3 bases and the J gene lost 7 bases, with 7 bases spanning the gap. Germline V lookup: CDR1 KGHSY, CDR2 FQNENV. This chain's CDR3 is CASSHPGQPQHF. Here the CDR3 DNA reads TGTGCCAGCAGCCATCCGGGGCAGCCCCAGCATTTT.

The V gene is TRBV7-3, the J gene TRBJ2-5; 9 nucleotides agree with TRBD1. Losses at the gene ends were 5 bases for V and 4 bases for J; bases not matched to a gene: 5. The germline CDR1 and CDR2 sequences are SGHTA and FQGTGA. CDR3 length: 14 amino acids. The CDR3 loop reads CASSATGGRETQYF. The CDR3 bases are TGTGCCAGCAGCGCTACAGGGGGCAGAGAGACCCAGTACTTC. Using reference TRBV7-3 and TRBJ2-5 for the parts outside the CDR3, the full variable domain is GAGVSQTPSNKVTEKGKYVELRCDPISGHTALYWYRQSLGQGPEFLIYFQGTGAADDSGLPNDRFFAVRPEGSVSTLKIQRTERGDSAVYLCASSATGGRETQYFGPGTRLLVL.

The V and J genes are TRBV7-3 and TRBJ2-2, with a tentative D call TRBD1 (6 bases). The CDR3 has 16 residues. V was cut by 5 bases and J by 4 bases, with 17 bases left in between. Germline CDR1 and CDR2: SGHTA and FQGTGA. CDR3 loop: CASSRPDRGGTGELFF. The CDR3 DNA reads TGTGCCAGCAGCCGCCCGGACAGAGGAGGCACCGGGGAGCTGTTTTTT.

V is TRBV6-5 and J is TRBJ1-1, with D possibly being TRBD1 (6 bases). This CDR3 contains 16 residues. The germline V gene has CDR1 MNHEY and CDR2 SVGAGI. Trimming removed 4 bases at V and 1 base at J, with 16 bases between. The chain's CDR3 is CASSWIRDTANTEAFF. CDR3 in DNA: TGTGCCAGCAGTTGGATACGGGACACGGCGAACACTGAAGCTTTCTTT.

The chain joins TRBV20-1 to TRBJ1-4; 7 nucleotides match TRBD1. The CDR3 totals 13 residues. V lost 3 bases and J lost 7; bases outside the gene matches: 5. Looked up from germline, CDR1 is DFQATT and CDR2 is SNEGSKA (reference sequence). This CDR3 reads CSASRQGGEKLFF. CDR3 DNA: TGCAGTGCTAGTCGCCAGGGGGGTGAAAAACTGTTTTTT.

V gene TRBV5-5 combines with J gene TRBJ1-2; the D is unclear. V was shortened by 1 base and J by 2 bases, with 18 bases between the two germline ends. The germline gives CDR1 SGHKS, CDR2 YYEKEE (reference sequence). The CDR3 is made up of 17 amino acids. CDR3 amino acids: CASSLTPGGQRNYGYTF. In DNA, the CDR3 is TGTGCCAGCAGCTTGACCCCAGGCGGGCAAAGAAACTATGGCTACACCTTC.

This clone appeared a single time. The chain joins TRBV4-1 to TRBJ1-2; TRBD1 matches at 7 bases. The CDR3 spans 17 residues. With 0 bases clipped from V and 2 bases from J, the junction kept 9 bases outside the gene matches. Germline V lookup: CDR1 MGHRA, CDR2 YSYEKL. This CDR3 is CASSQDGQDTLNYGYTF. CDR3 bases: TGCGCCAGCAGCCAAGATGGACAGGACACCCTAAACTATGGCTACACCTTC.

This clone was seen only once. This chain connects TRBV2 to TRBJ2-1; 14 bases are a match to TRBD2. CDR1 and CDR2 (germline): SNHLY, FYNNEI. This CDR3 has 15 residues. J was trimmed by 8 bases and V by 6 bases; bases with no gene match: 6. The CDR3 region has the DNA TGTGCCAGCAGCCCCCCGGGACTAGCGGGAGATGAGCAGTTCTTC. This translates into CASSPPGLAGDEQFF. The full variable domain, in which reference TRBV2 and TRBJ2-1 provide the parts outside the CDR3, is EPEVTQTPSHQVTQMGQEVILRCVPISNHLYFYWYRQILGQKVEFLVSFYNNEISEKSEIFDDQFSVERPDGSNFTLKIRSTKLEDSAMYFCASSPPGLAGDEQFFGPGTRLTVL.

J is TRBJ2-7 and V is TRBV15, with 12 nucleotides matching TRBD2. The CDR3 is made up of 18 amino acids. V lost 0 bases and J lost 2; bases outside the gene matches: 8. Germline CDR1 and CDR2: LNHNV and YYDKDF (reference sequence). Written as DNA, the CDR3 is TGTGCCACCAGCAGAGATCTGACTAGCGGGAGTATCCCCTACGAGCAGTACTTC. Its protein is CATSRDLTSGSIPYEQYF.

The chain carries TRBV5-1 and TRBJ1-2; maybe TRBD1 (5 bases). The CDR3 has 14 residues. Trimming shortened V by 4 bases and J by 8 bases, and 18 bases separated the two germline ends. CDR1 is SGHRS, CDR2 YFSETQ, per germline. The DNA of the CDR3 is TGCGCCAGCAGCATCAGCGCCTCCTCAGGGGGCTACACCTTC. Protein: CASSISASSGGYTF.

The V and J genes are TRBV28 and TRBJ1-1, with D perhaps matching TRBD1 (6 bases). The V gene lost 4 bases and the J gene lost 1 base, with 7 bases spanning the gap. CDR1 and CDR2 (germline): MDHEN, SYDVKM. CDR3 length: 13 residues. CDR3 sequence reads: CASSSRGNTEAFF. The CDR3 region has the DNA TGTGCCAGCAGTTCCAGGGGGAACACTGAAGCTTTCTTT.

CDR3 DNA: TGCGCCAGCAGCCCTGGGACAGGTTCGAACACTGAAGCTTTCTTT. Translating it yields CASSPGTGSNTEAFF. The chain links TRBV4-1 to TRBJ1-1, with 8 bases lining up with TRBD1. The V segment lost 4 bases and the J segment 1 base; nucleotides outside the gene matches: 5. The CDR3 runs to 15 residues. Per germline, CDR1 MGHRA and CDR2 YSYEKL.

This clone was seen a single time. The chain is built from TRBV7-2 and TRBJ2-7; 9 nucleotides line up with TRBD2. Germline lookup yields CDR1 SGHTA and CDR2 FQGNSA. Trimming took 1 base from V and 4 from J; bases not matched to a gene: 5. This CDR3 is 15 amino acids long. The CDR3 nucleotides read TGTGCCAGCAGCTTAGACCCGGGACTAGCTTACGAGCAGTACTTC. As protein: CASSLDPGLAYEQYF.

The chain carries TRBV5-5 and TRBJ2-7, with 8 bases identical to TRBD1. CDR1 is SGHKS and CDR2 is YYEKEE in the germline V gene (reference sequence). The CDR3 runs to 15 residues. Trimming at V came to 2 bases and at J to 4 bases, leaving 8 bases not matched to a gene. Written as DNA, the CDR3 is TGTGCCAGCAGCTTCCGGGACAGGCCGGGATACGAGCAGTACTTC. As protein: CASSFRDRPGYEQYF. Full variable domain (missing parts from reference TRBV5-5 and TRBJ2-7): DAGVTQSPTHLIKTRGQQVTLRCSPISGHKSVSWYQQVLGQGPQFIFQYYEKEERGRGNFPDRFSARQFPNYSSELNVNALLLGDSALYLCASSFRDRPGYEQYFGPGTRLTVT.

There are a few counts of this clone. The rearrangement joins TRBV19 to TRBJ1-3, with D hard to call. CDR3 length: 13 residues. CDR1 and CDR2 from the germline V gene are LNHDA and SQIVND (reference sequence). Trimming removed 5 bases from V and 7 bases from J, with 12 bases in between. This CDR3 is CASSLVGWNTIYF. Here the CDR3 DNA reads TGTGCCAGTAGTCTCGTTGGATGGAACACCATATATTTT.

J is TRBJ1-1 and V is TRBV28; tentative D call: TRBD1 (5 bases). Germline lookup yields CDR1 MDHEN and CDR2 SYDVKM. The CDR3 consists of 14 residues. The ends were cut back, 4 bases at V and 1 base at J, with 10 bases in the middle. The CDR3 reads CASSSQGSNTEAFF. As DNA, the CDR3 is TGTGCCAGCAGTTCGCAGGGATCGAACACTGAAGCTTTCTTT.

The chain is built from TRBV6-5 and TRBJ2-1; the D is unclear. Trimming removed 5 bases at V and 10 bases at J, with 15 bases between. CDR1 is MNHEY and CDR2 is SVGAGI in the germline V gene. The CDR3 spans 13 residues. The CDR3 reads CASSPAPSGEQFF. CDR3 sequence (DNA): TGTGCCAGCAGTCCTGCCCCCTCCGGCGAGCAGTTCTTC.

The chain uses TRBV10-3 and TRBJ2-5; the match to TRBD1 covers 10 bases. The CDR3 spans 13 residues. J gave up 3 bases and V 6 bases, and 1 base lay outside the gene matches. CDR1 and CDR2 (germline): ENHRY, SYGVKD. CDR3 loop: CAIRGTGEETQYF. The CDR3 DNA reads as TGTGCCATCAGAGGGACAGGGGAAGAGACCCAGTACTTC.

This chain uses TRBV18 with TRBJ1-5; 8 nucleotides line up with TRBD1. The CDR3 has 14 amino acids. Germline values: CDR1 KGHSH, CDR2 LQKENI. V shed 6 bases, J shed 6 bases, and the junction held 7 bases outside the gene matches. DNA of the CDR3: TGTGCCAGCTCTGTGGACAGGGAGGTTCAGCCCCAGCATTTT. Amino acids: CASSVDREVQPQHF.

The chain combines TRBV2 with TRBJ1-3; 9 positions match TRBD1. CDR1 is SNHLY and CDR2 is FYNNEI in the germline V gene. CDR3 size: 16 residues. V shed 5 bases, J shed 0 bases, and the junction held 5 bases outside the gene matches. CDR3 region: CASSPQGASSGNTIYF. CDR3 nucleotides: TGTGCCAGCAGTCCACAGGGGGCTTCCTCTGGAAACACCATATATTTT.